This T cell receptor (beta chain) was found in a study of shared clonotypes between healthy human individuals. Findings and caveats of the study: Large sequencing depth failed to make sorted-subset sequencing complete, rarefaction showed. An effect of sequencing depth on clonotype sharing among donors was expected.

Execution of the assay was at deep level. In replicate PCRs of sorted subsets, roughly 190 ng DNA, approximately 32,000 T cell genomes, was used. This table comes from immunoSEQ multiplex PCR, and its TCRdb copy is limited to in-frame clones, with some not included. The top ten clones hold 1.8% of a sample with fewer than 850,000 clones, about 78% of them seen once. Points on this clone: Antigen specificity is unknown.

Germline CDR1 is SGHAT and CDR2 is FQNNGV. V lost 5 bases, J lost 5 bases, and 10 bases stayed unmatched. This CDR3 region has 15 residues. This sequence was found in a woman between 25 and 40 years old in good health. Source material: memory CD4+ T cells sorted from blood. Described subset: CD45RA-negative fraction. The chain is built from TRBV11-2 and TRBJ2-7; 9 nucleotides line up with TRBD1. DNA for the CDR3: TGTGCCAGCAGCCGATTAGGGACAGGGTATAACGAGCAGTACTTC. Its protein product is CASSRLGTGYNEQYF.